This T cell receptor (beta chain) was profiled in a study of T cells in Graves' hyperthyroidism and ophthalmopathy. Overall study: Blood was drawn when the patient was first diagnosed and still untreated.

CDR3 length: 15 residues. V was clipped by 0 bases and J by 5 bases; unmatched bases: 2. Looked up from germline, CDR1 is SGHAT and CDR2 is FQNNGV. Researchers amplified the TCR beta CDR3 regions from RNA transcripts. A set of HTBI primers served as the primers for a first-round RT-PCR of the TCR CDR3. MiXCR was run by TCRdb on the multiplex PCR reads, yielding one entry per CDR3 protein. The sample has roughly 400,000 distinct CDR3 sequences, around 25% seen once. This TCR came from a man aged 50-59 years with Graves' hyperthyroidism. The sequenced material came from blood. The chain combines TRBV11-2 with TRBJ2-7; 12 nucleotides match TRBD2. CDR3 coding DNA: TGTGCCAGCAGCTTAGAGAGGACTAGCGGGAACGAGCAGTACTTC. It encodes CASSLERTSGNEQYF.